Listed below are T cell receptor beta chains from one sample, sequenced in a study of T-cell memory formation after mild COVID-19. TCRdb reprocessed the 5' RACE reads via MiXCR and lists one record per CDR3 protein. This table holds around 450,000 distinct CDR3 sequences, around 20% found once. The specimen sequenced was PBMCs or a T cell subset sorted from them (not recorded which). Every receptor here comes from an adult woman who had mild COVID-19 (a few samples of this study predate the infection). Cell type and time point are not known. Each CDR3 is given with its conserved first and last residue. D genes are given only for firm matches. Clone size appears in some rows only: once, few, many, or a class for an expanded clone.

>NA|TRBJ2-1|TRBV7-2|NA
CASSLTVGEQFF
TGTGCCAGCAGCTTAACGGTGGGAGAGCAGTTCTTC
>NA|TRBJ2-2|TRBV12-3/TRBV12-4|NA
CASSSGSLNTGELFF
TGTGCCAGCAGTTCGGGATCCCTGAACACCGGGGAGCTGTTTTTT
>NA|TRBJ2-2|TRBV7-9|few
CASSLPLGVTGELFF
TGTGCCAGCAGCCTACCCTTGGGGGTCACCGGGGAGCTGTTTTTT
>NA|TRBJ1-2|TRBV14|NA
CASSLYRVESISF
TGTGCCAGCAGCCTGTACAGGGTAGAATCGATATCCTTC
>NA|TRBJ2-1|TRBV10-3|few
CASTGAGSSYNEQFF
TGTGCCTCCACGGGGGCCGGAAGCTCCTACAATGAGCAGTTCTTC
>NA|TRBJ2-3|TRBV6-2/TRBV6-3|few
CASTQGGAIDTQYF
TGTGCCAGCACCCAGGGCGGTGCAATCGATACGCAGTATTTT
>NA|TRBJ2-3|TRBV4-1|NA
CASSHPSTGGRTADTQYF
TGCGCCAGCAGCCATCCCTCTACGGGTGGGAGGACGGCAGATACGCAGTATTTT
>TRBD1|TRBJ2-7|TRBV27|many
CASSFGQASYEQYF
TGTGCCAGCAGTTTCGGACAGGCCTCCTACGAGCAGTACTTC
>NA|TRBJ2-5|TRBV9|few
CASAWGGRPGETQYF
TGTGCCAGCGCGTGGGGGGGCCGCCCAGGAGAGACCCAGTACTTC
>NA|TRBJ1-1|TRBV20-1|NA
CSAKIPGWSTEAFF
TGCAGTGCGAAGATACCGGGGTGGAGCACTGAAGCTTTCTTT
>NA|TRBJ1-1|TRBV27|NA
CASRDQVGGTEAFF
TGTGCCAGCAGAGATCAGGTGGGGGGCACTGAAGCTTTCTTT
>TRBD1|TRBJ2-7|TRBV20-1|many
CSANPTGIVSYEQYF
TGCAGTGCTAACCCGACAGGGATTGTCTCCTACGAGCAGTACTTC
>TRBD2|TRBJ2-2|TRBV9|NA
CASSARGTSGLMTGELFF
TGTGCCAGCAGCGCCCGTGGGACTAGCGGTTTAATGACCGGGGAGCTGTTTTTT
>NA|TRBJ1-1|TRBV25-1|NA
CASSEGSGAEAFF
TGTGCCAGCAGTGAAGGGTCGGGGGCCGAAGCTTTCTTT
>NA|TRBJ2-1|TRBV27|NA
CASRAQGGNEQFF
TGTGCCAGCAGGGCACAGGGAGGGAATGAGCAGTTCTTC
>NA|TRBJ1-1|TRBV29-1|NA
CSVEGGMNTEAFF
TGCAGCGTTGAGGGAGGGATGAACACTGAAGCTTTCTTT
>NA|TRBJ1-2|TRBV18|few
CASSLDSKLSRGYTF
TGTGCCAGCTCTCTCGACAGCAAACTATCACGCGGCTACACCTTC
>NA|TRBJ2-7|TRBV9|NA
CASSPRGEDPYEQYF
TGTGCCAGCAGCCCTCGGGGAGAGGATCCCTACGAGCAGTACTTC
>TRBD1|TRBJ2-5|TRBV6-6|NA
CASSPRTGTETQYF
TGTGCCAGCAGTCCCAGGACAGGGACGGAGACCCAGTACTTC
>NA|TRBJ2-2|TRBV7-9|few
CASSSPEGLVGELFF
TGTGCCAGCAGCTCCCCGGAGGGCCTGGTCGGGGAGCTGTTTTTT
>NA|TRBJ1-1|TRBV7-2|few
CASSSPMNTEAFF
TGTGCCAGCAGCTCCCCGATGAACACTGAAGCTTTCTTT
>NA|TRBJ2-1|TRBV21-1|few
CASSKTGRSSYNEQFF
TGTGCCAGCAGCAAAACGGGACGAAGCTCCTACAATGAGCAGTTCTTC
>TRBD1|TRBJ2-1|TRBV4-1|NA
CASSQVPGGFVNEQFF
TGCGCCAGCAGCCAAGTTCCAGGGGGCTTCGTCAATGAGCAGTTCTTC
>TRBD1|TRBJ2-3|TRBV10-3|NA
CAISESRDRGPDTQYF
TGTGCCATCAGTGAGTCCCGGGACAGGGGCCCAGATACGCAGTATTTT
>NA|TRBJ2-1|TRBV7-9|NA
CASSLVFRQGGSYNEQFF
TGTGCCAGCAGCTTAGTATTTCGCCAGGGAGGCTCCTACAATGAGCAGTTCTTC
>NA|TRBJ1-3|TRBV14|few
CASSPTGGDTGNTIYF
TGTGCCAGCAGCCCAACCGGAGGGGACACTGGAAACACCATATATTTT
>TRBD2|TRBJ2-1|TRBV4-3|few
CASSPRLAGGNEQFF
TGCGCCAGCAGCCCTAGGCTAGCGGGAGGGAATGAGCAGTTCTTC
>NA|TRBJ2-7|TRBV7-2|NA
CASRSLGDEQYF
TGTGCCAGCAGGTCTTTAGGGGACGAGCAGTACTTC
>TRBD1|TRBJ2-3|TRBV7-2|NA
CASSRQDRASDTQYF
TGTGCCAGCAGCCGTCAGGACAGGGCTTCAGATACGCAGTATTTT
>TRBD2|TRBJ2-1|TRBV6-1|NA
CASSGAGVDEQFF
TGTGCCAGCAGTGGGGCGGGAGTGGATGAGCAGTTCTTC
>TRBD1|TRBJ1-1|TRBV29-1|few
CSAGTGFQDTEAFF
TGCAGCGCTGGGACAGGGTTTCAGGACACTGAAGCTTTCTTT
>NA|TRBJ2-6|TRBV6-2/TRBV6-3|many
CASSYSNSGANVLTF
TGTGCCAGCAGTTACTCAAACTCTGGGGCCAACGTCCTGACTTTC
>NA|TRBJ1-1|TRBV24-1|NA
CATSDPGTGKAFF
TGTGCCACCAGTGACCCCGGGACGGGAAAAGCTTTCTTT
>NA|TRBJ1-1|TRBV19|many
CASSIPAGNTEAFF
TGTGCCAGTAGTATCCCAGCAGGGAACACTGAAGCTTTCTTT
>NA|TRBJ2-7|TRBV7-6|few
CASSFGGKDEQYF
TGTGCCAGCAGCTTTGGGGGAAAGGACGAGCAGTACTTC
>NA|TRBJ1-1|TRBV7-9|NA
CASSSGENTEAFF
TGTGCCAGCAGCTCGGGGGAGAACACTGAAGCTTTCTTT
>TRBD2|TRBJ2-7|TRBV5-4|NA
CASSLDRTSGGEQYF
TGTGCCAGCAGCTTGGATAGGACTAGCGGGGGCGAGCAGTACTTC
>NA|TRBJ2-1|TRBV30|NA
CAWKGGDNEQFF
TGTGCCTGGAAAGGGGGTGACAATGAGCAGTTCTTC
>TRBD1|TRBJ2-5|TRBV6-1|NA
CASSQGGGTGYGETQYF
TGTGCCAGCAGTCAAGGCGGTGGGACAGGGTATGGAGAGACCCAGTACTTC
>TRBD1|TRBJ2-2|TRBV5-1|few
CASSLVTGYTGELFF
TGCGCCAGCAGCTTGGTGACAGGGTACACCGGGGAGCTGTTTTTT